This T cell receptor beta chain was recovered during a study of T cell changes during pregnancy in multiple sclerosis. From germline, CDR1 is SEHNR and CDR2 FQNEAQ (reference sequence). Unmatched junction bases numbered 5, after V lost 3 bases and J lost 5 bases. The CDR3 loop spans 15 amino acids. Profiled with immunoSEQ multiplex PCR; TCRdb holds only in-frame clones, not every one. In the table there are around 55,000 clones, around 89% of which are singletons. The sequence was collected from a female donor with multiple sclerosis, enrolled in a pregnancy study. The chain employs TRBV7-9 and TRBJ2-1, with 9 bases aligning to TRBD1. Here the sequenced sample was CD4+ T cells from peripheral blood mononuclear cells, taken in the first trimester of pregnancy. CDR3 in DNA: TGTGCCAGCAGCTTTTTAGGACAGGGGCACAATGAGCAGTTCTTC. It yields the protein CASSFLGQGHNEQFF.